The 24 T cell receptor beta chains presented below share a single source sample, sequenced in a study of vaccination and CD4 T cells after COVID-19. Treatment specified: roughly 11-day PBMC culture with coronavirus spike peptide pools or control peptides (ViraFEST assay). Pre-COVID-19 pandemic sampling (2011-2018) yielded the unexposed donor's CD4+ T cells. No antigens are known for them. Scientists ran DNA taken from cultured CD4+ T cells through the Oncomine TCR Beta short-read assay for sequencing. Researchers extracted genomic DNA from CD4+ T cells that had been cultured. TCRdb used MiXCR to reprocess the PCR reads, holding one entry per CDR3 protein. The data contain approximately 9,700 distinct CDR3 sequences, about 30% of them singletons. The specimen was CD4+ T cells from blood, cultured in vitro. Receptors were obtained from a human donor in good health.

This clonotype was detected only a few times. This rearrangement joins TRBV7-9 to TRBJ2-3, with D hard to call. Trimming shortened V by 6 bases and J by 2 bases, and 6 bases separated the two germline ends. Germline V lookup: CDR1 SEHNR, CDR2 FQNEAQ (reference sequence). This CDR3 is 12 amino acids long. The chain's CDR3 is CASRPNTDTQYF. CDR3 bases: TGTGCCAGCAGACCGAACACAGATACGCAGTATTTT.

In its sample, this clonotype is medium-sized. The genes are TRBV7-9 and TRBJ1-5; possibly TRBD1 for D (5 bases). Looked up from germline, CDR1 is SEHNR and CDR2 is FQNEAQ (reference sequence). The CDR3 is 15 amino acids. Trimming removed 3 bases at V and 1 base at J, with 10 bases between. CDR3 loop: CASSLGSGSNQPQHF. DNA of the CDR3: TGTGCCAGCAGCTTGGGTTCAGGGAGCAATCAGCCCCAGCATTTT.

This clonotype was seen more than once but under ten times. The genes are TRBV5-4 and TRBJ2-7; D is uncertain. The CDR3 covers 14 residues. Looked up from germline, CDR1 is SGHNT and CDR2 is YYREEE (reference sequence). Trimming removed 2 bases at V and 3 bases at J, with 12 bases between. CDR3: CASSLVGQNYEQYF. CDR3 DNA sequence: TGTGCCAGCAGCTTAGTTGGTCAGAACTACGAGCAGTACTTC.

This clonotype has only a few counts. The rearrangement joins TRBV20-1 to TRBJ2-1, with 8 bases identical to TRBD2. CDR3 length: 19 residues. Germline V gene sequence: CDR1 DFQATT, CDR2 SNEGSKA (reference sequence). The V and J ends lost 3 bases and 0 bases, in that order; junction bases with no gene match: 16. In DNA form, the CDR3 reads TGCAGTGCTAGTCGGGACTTTGTTAGCGGGACTAGCTCCTACAATGAGCAGTTCTTC. It yields the protein CSASRDFVSGTSSYNEQFF.

This chain connects TRBV6-1 to TRBJ1-2; D is ambiguous. V lost 6 bases, J lost 0 bases, and 5 bases lay in between. Germline V gives CDR1 MNHNS, CDR2 SASEGT. The CDR3 totals 12 residues. The CDR3 protein is CASRGANYGYTF. In nucleotides, the CDR3 is TGTGCCAGCAGGGGAGCTAACTATGGCTACACCTTC.

The chain uses TRBV7-9 and TRBJ2-7; 8 bases match TRBD2. The length of the CDR3 is 18 residues. Germline loops: CDR1 SEHNR, CDR2 FQNEAQ (reference sequence). Unmatched junction bases numbered 17, after V lost 5 bases and J lost 2 bases. The CDR3 spells CASSQAPRTAGAPYEQYF. The CDR3 nucleotides read TGTGCCAGCAGCCAAGCCCCTCGGACAGCGGGAGCCCCCTACGAGCAGTACTTC.

The chain combines TRBV19 with TRBJ1-1, with TRBD1 matching 8 bases. The CDR3 is 16 amino acids. Germline lookup yields CDR1 LNHDA and CDR2 SQIVND (reference sequence). V lost 3 bases to trimming and J lost 1 base; unmatched junction nucleotides: 7. The CDR3: CASSMRQGMRNTEAFF. DNA for the CDR3: TGTGCCAGTAGTATGAGACAGGGGATGCGGAACACTGAAGCTTTCTTT.

The V gene is TRBV10-3, the J gene TRBJ2-3; 9 bases are shared with TRBD2. V lost 11 bases to trimming and J lost 3 bases; unmatched junction nucleotides: 12. Germline V gene lookup returns CDR1 ENHRY and CDR2 SYGVKD. CDR3 length equals 15 residues. The CDR3 is CASGASGRSTDTQYF. As DNA, the CDR3 is TGTGCCTCCGGGGCGAGCGGGAGGAGTACAGATACGCAGTATTTT.

This clonotype was seen a handful of times. The chain is built from TRBV7-3 and TRBJ2-1; a weak D match, TRBD1 (6 bases). This CDR3 region has 13 residues. The V end lost 4 bases, the J end lost 10 bases, and 14 bases lay between the germline ends. Germline CDR1 SGHTA, CDR2 FQGTGA. The CDR3 sequence: CASSSSPDREQFF. CDR3 coding DNA: TGTGCCAGCAGCTCATCCCCCGACAGGGAGCAGTTCTTC.

This chain joins TRBV9 and TRBJ2-3, with a possible D match to TRBD2 (6 bases). Trimming stripped 0 bases from V and 5 bases from J, with 22 bases between. Germline V gene lookup returns CDR1 SGDLS and CDR2 YYNGEE. The CDR3 runs to 18 residues. The DNA for the CDR3 is TGTGCCAGCAGCGTAGAAGGGAGTGGCGGGAAGGTCGGAGATACGCAGTATTTT. Translated: CASSVEGSGGKVGDTQYF.

DNA of the CDR3: TGCAGTGCTAGAGAGGCGACAGGGAGTCAGCCCCAGCATTTT. Amino acids: CSAREATGSQPQHF. V is TRBV20-1 and J is TRBJ1-5; 7 bases match TRBD1. There are 14 residues in the CDR3. The V segment lost 0 bases and the J segment 6 bases; nucleotides outside the gene matches: 5. The germline V gene has CDR1 DFQATT and CDR2 SNEGSKA (reference sequence).

This sequence joins TRBV5-1 and TRBJ1-1, with a weak D call TRBD1 (6 bases). Trimming took 1 base from V and 4 from J, leaving 11 bases between them. The CDR3 spans 14 residues. Germline lookup yields CDR1 SGHRS and CDR2 YFSETQ. The CDR3 nucleotides are TGCGCCAGCAGCTTGACCCGGGACACCACTGAAGCTTTCTTT. It codes for CASSLTRDTTEAFF.

The V gene is TRBV28, the J gene TRBJ2-7; tentatively, D is TRBD2 (5 bases). This CDR3 is built from 13 residues. CDR1 and CDR2 (germline): MDHEN, SYDVKM. With 5 bases removed from V and 4 bases from J, the gap between germline ends came to 12 bases. The CDR3 region is CASSPAPGYEQYF. The CDR3, as DNA: TGTGCCAGCAGTCCGGCACCGGGGTACGAGCAGTACTTC.

The CDR3 DNA is TGTGCCAGCACCGACCGGACAGGGGGGAACACTGAAGCTTTCTTT. Translating gives CASTDRTGGNTEAFF. The chain has TRBV28 and TRBJ1-1, with 10 bases aligning to TRBD1. After removal of 7 bases from V and 1 base from J, the junction contained 6 bases not matched to a gene. The V gene's germline CDR1 is MDHEN and CDR2 SYDVKM. This CDR3 spans 15 amino acids.

The rearrangement uses TRBV7-3 and TRBJ2-1, with D maybe TRBD2 (6 bases). V lost 2 bases to trimming and J lost 0 bases, with 8 bases between them. This CDR3 spans 15 amino acids. Germline lookup yields CDR1 SGHTA and CDR2 FQGTGA. In DNA, the CDR3 is TGTGCCAGCAGCTTAGGACTAAGCTCCTACAATGAGCAGTTCTTC. Residues: CASSLGLSSYNEQFF. The full variable domain, in which reference TRBV7-3 and TRBJ2-1 provide the parts outside the CDR3, is GAGVSQTPSNKVTEKGKYVELRCDPISGHTALYWYRQSLGQGPEFLIYFQGTGAADDSGLPNDRFFAVRPEGSVSTLKIQRTERGDSAVYLCASSLGLSSYNEQFFGPGTRLTVL.

This clonotype was observed a few times. The gene calls are TRBV7-2 and TRBJ2-1; D unclear. The germline CDR1 and CDR2 sequences are SGHTA and FQGNSA. The CDR3 has 12 amino acids. Deletions cut 2 bases from V and 4 bases from J, with 3 bases between. The CDR3 sequence: CASSLRYNEQFF. The CDR3 DNA sequence: TGTGCCAGCAGCTTAAGGTACAATGAGCAGTTCTTC.

This clonotype was seen a handful of times. Germline and junction disagree at one end, which may indicate a read error. The chain carries TRBV7-3 and TRBJ2-1, with unresolved D. CDR3 length equals 13 residues. Germline V gene sequence: CDR1 SGHTA, CDR2 FQGTGA. CDR3 DNA sequence: TGTGCCAGCAGCTTAACGGGTGACTCCCCCTTCCCCTTC. Translated, it gives CASSLTGDSPFPF.

The chain links TRBV29-1 to TRBJ2-1, with 14 bases fitting TRBD2. The germline V gene encodes CDR1 SQVTM and CDR2 ANQGSEA. The CDR3 loop spans 16 amino acids. J was trimmed by 3 bases and V by 4 bases; bases with no gene match: 5. As DNA, the CDR3 is TGCAGCGTTGGTGGGACTAGCGGGAGCTACTACAATGAGCAGTTCTTC. Translated: CSVGGTSGSYYNEQFF.

This clonotype has a handful of counts. The chain uses TRBV6-2 or TRBV6-3 and TRBJ1-2; no clear D gene. The CDR3 loop spans 16 amino acids. Trimming cost V 2 bases and J 2 bases, with 15 bases left between them. CDR1 is MNHEY and CDR2 is SVGEGT in the germline V gene. The CDR3 loop reads CASSYNRGISNYGYTF. CDR3 sequence (DNA): TGTGCCAGCAGTTACAATCGGGGAATCTCGAACTATGGCTACACCTTC.

This clonotype was picked up a small number of times. The chain links TRBV4-3 to TRBJ2-2; D gene unclear. Trimming removed 5 bases at V and 3 bases at J, with 7 bases between. Germline CDR1 and CDR2: LGHNA and YSLEER. CDR3 length: 13 amino acids. The CDR3 coding sequence is TGCGCCAGCAGCGCCGGGTACACCGGGGAGCTGTTTTTT. Amino acid sequence: CASSAGYTGELFF.

This sequence joins TRBV6-1 and TRBJ2-7; D remains ambiguous. This CDR3 is built from 19 residues. CDR1 and CDR2 (germline): MNHNS, SASEGT. V dropped 2 bases and J dropped 6 bases, with 29 bases sitting between them. Written as DNA, the CDR3 is TGTGCCAGCAGTGAAAGTGGCCCTGGGTGGCAGTCGTTGGTCCGCGAGCAGTACTTC. It yields the protein CASSESGPGWQSLVREQYF.

This clonotype is medium-sized (0.01 to 0.1%) within its sample. The CDR3 loop reads CATSRGQETQYF. CDR3 nucleotides: TGTGCCACCAGCCGGGGGCAGGAGACCCAGTACTTC. The V and J genes are TRBV15 and TRBJ2-5; perhaps D is TRBD1 or TRBD2 (6 bases each). V was trimmed by 5 bases and J by 5 bases, leaving 9 bases between them. The CDR3 runs 12 residues. Germline V gives CDR1 LNHNV, CDR2 YYDKDF (reference sequence). Based on the CDR3 plus reference TRBV15 and TRBJ2-5, the full variable domain is DAMVIQNPRYQVTQFGKPVTLSCSQTLNHNVMYWYQQKSSQAPKLLFHYYDKDFNNEADTPDNFQSRRPNTSFCFLDIRSPGLGDTAMYLCATSRGQETQYFGPGTRLLVL.

The V gene is TRBV7-8, the J gene TRBJ2-7; no clear D. The V gene lost 2 bases and the J gene lost 7 bases, with 12 bases spanning the gap. CDR1 and CDR2 from the germline V gene are SGHVS and FQNEAQ. The length of the CDR3 is 13 residues. CDR3 nucleotide sequence: TGTGCCAGCAGCTTACGGGCCAGCACGGAGCAGTACTTC. Translating gives CASSLRASTEQYF.

V is TRBV5-4 and J is TRBJ1-1, with D perhaps TRBD1 (6 bases). With 4 bases removed from V and 1 base from J, the gap between germline ends came to 14 bases. Germline-derived CDR1 and CDR2 are SGHNT and YYREEE (reference sequence). This CDR3 region has 15 residues. CDR3 protein: CASSRQQGTNTEAFF. The CDR3, as DNA: TGTGCCAGCAGCCGACAACAGGGTACGAACACTGAAGCTTTCTTT.